A single sample is the source of the 9 T cell receptor beta chains below, sequenced in a study of T cells in tuberculosis. Measured with immunoSEQ multiplex PCR; TCRdb has only the in-frame clones, and not every one. The sample carries around 25,000 clones, roughly nine tenths recorded once. Sequenced material: PBMCs. The receptors originated from a donor between 5 and 29 years old with latent tuberculosis or without tuberculosis infection. Some clones in this sample may be carry-over from other donors' samples.

CDR3 coding DNA: TGTGCCAGCAGCCCCAAACATACGGGACAGAGCAATCAGCCCCAGCATTTT. It translates to CASSPKHTGQSNQPQHF. The chain has TRBV5-4 and TRBJ1-5; 7 nucleotides agree with TRBD1. Trimming took 4 bases from V and 1 from J; bases not matched to a gene: 11. The CDR3 covers 17 residues. In germline, CDR1 is SGHNT, CDR2 YYREEE (reference sequence).

The chain has TRBV5-5 and TRBJ1-5, with D perhaps TRBD1 (6 bases). The V gene's germline CDR1 is SGHKS and CDR2 YYEKEE (reference sequence). The CDR3 spans 15 residues. Trimming cost V 4 bases and J 3 bases, with 14 bases left between them. The CDR3: CASSPGDAFNQPQHF. The CDR3 bases are TGTGCCAGCAGCCCAGGGGATGCCTTCAATCAGCCCCAGCATTTT.

The chain uses TRBV11-2 and TRBJ2-7; D is perhaps TRBD2 (6 bases). In germline, CDR1 is SGHAT, CDR2 FQNNGV. V lost 6 bases to trimming and J lost 2 bases, with 17 bases between them. The CDR3 length is 15 residues. The DNA for the CDR3 is TGTGCCAGCAGGACCGCCCGGGGGTCTACCTACGAGCAGTACTTC. Translation: CASRTARGSTYEQYF.

V is TRBV6-5 and J is TRBJ2-7; 9 nucleotides align to TRBD2. There are 14 residues in the CDR3. Looked up from germline, CDR1 is MNHEY and CDR2 is SVGAGI. The J segment lost 4 bases and the V segment lost 10 bases, leaving 11 bases of the junction unmatched. The CDR3 reads CATIRAGGQYEQYF. The CDR3 nucleotides read TGTGCCACCATCCGGGCGGGAGGGCAATACGAGCAGTACTTC.

This chain connects TRBV5-1 to TRBJ2-7, with D tentatively TRBD1 (6 bases). In germline, CDR1 is SGHRS, CDR2 YFSETQ. This CDR3 has 15 residues. V shed 0 bases and J shed 2 bases, with 12 bases lying between them. DNA for the CDR3: TGCGCCAGCAGCTTGGCCGGGACAAGAACCTACGAGCAGTACTTC. It codes for CASSLAGTRTYEQYF. The full variable domain, in which reference TRBV5-1 and TRBJ2-7 provide the parts outside the CDR3, is KAGVTQTPRYLIKTRGQQVTLSCSPISGHRSVSWYQQTPGQGLQFLFEYFSETQRNKGNFPGRFSGRQFSNSRSEMNVSTLELGDSALYLCASSLAGTRTYEQYFGPGTRLTVT.

This chain links TRBV5-4 with TRBJ1-1; D gene ambiguous. Germline V lookup: CDR1 SGHNT, CDR2 YYREEE (reference sequence). The CDR3 runs to 14 residues. Trimming left V 0 bases short and J 1 base short, with 7 bases between. CDR3 protein: CASSLAHRNTEAFF. As DNA, the CDR3 is TGTGCCAGCAGCTTGGCTCACAGGAACACTGAAGCTTTCTTT.

The chain combines TRBV9 with TRBJ1-2, with TRBD1 identical over 8 bases. V shed 3 bases and J 5 bases; nucleotides not matched to a gene: 9. The CDR3 contains 15 residues. In germline, CDR1 is SGDLS, CDR2 YYNGEE. Here the CDR3 DNA reads TGTGCCAGCAGCGCGCCTACAGGGGGTTCTTATGGCTACACCTTC. It specifies CASSAPTGGSYGYTF.

This chain uses TRBV30 with TRBJ2-3; no firm D call. The germline V and J ends were trimmed by 3 bases and 2 bases, with 12 bases remaining between them. Germline V gives CDR1 GTSNPN, CDR2 SVGIG (reference sequence). CDR3 length: 14 amino acids. In DNA, the CDR3 is TGTGCCTGGAGGGCGGCGGTCTACACAGATACGCAGTATTTT. Protein: CAWRAAVYTDTQYF.

The rearrangement joins TRBV5-6 to TRBJ1-5; 7 nucleotides line up with TRBD1. Germline CDR1 is SGHDT and CDR2 is YYEEEE. The CDR3 covers 14 residues. The V and J ends lost 0 bases and 4 bases, in that order; junction bases with no gene match: 1. The CDR3 nucleotides read TGTGCCAGCAGCTTGGCAGGGGGTAATCAGCCCCAGCATTTT. It yields the protein CASSLAGGNQPQHF. Combining the CDR3 with reference TRBV5-6 and TRBJ1-5 gives the whole variable domain DAGVTQSPTHLIKTRGQQVTLRCSPKSGHDTVSWYQQALGQGPQFIFQYYEEEERQRGNFPDRFSGHQFPNYSSELNVNALLLGDSALYLCASSLAGGNQPQHFGDGTRLSIL.